One and the same sample provided the 16 T cell receptor beta chains below, sequenced in a study of T cell responses to AZD1222 COVID-19 vaccine. Some clones are missing from TCRdb's copy, which holds only in-frame ones; the method was immunoSEQ multiplex PCR. This sample has under 200,000 clones; 80% to 95% occur once, and the top ten carry 4% to 5.5%. The sample was peripheral blood, taken on day 0 of AZD1222 vaccination. These receptors all come from an adult in good health.

CDR3 nucleotides: TGTGCCAGCACCCGCGTTATGAACACTGAAGCTTTCTTT. It yields the protein CASTRVMNTEAFF. The V and J genes are TRBV6-5 and TRBJ1-1; D is unclear. Germline V lookup: CDR1 MNHEY, CDR2 SVGAGI. CDR3 size: 13 residues. The germline V and J ends were trimmed by 7 bases and 0 bases, with 9 bases remaining between them.

V and J are TRBV5-1 and TRBJ1-1, with D unclear. CDR1 is SGHRS and CDR2 is YFSETQ in the germline V gene. The CDR3 spans 14 residues. Trimming stripped 9 bases from V and 4 bases from J, with 19 bases between. DNA of the CDR3: TGCGCCACCCGTCCGGACTCGCGGGGCACTGAAGCTTTCTTT. It specifies CATRPDSRGTEAFF. The full variable domain, its missing parts supplied by reference TRBV5-1 and TRBJ1-1, is KAGVTQTPRYLIKTRGQQVTLSCSPISGHRSVSWYQQTPGQGLQFLFEYFSETQRNKGNFPGRFSGRQFSNSRSEMNVSTLELGDSALYLCATRPDSRGTEAFFGQGTRLTVV.

The rearrangement uses TRBV23-1 and TRBJ1-2; D may be TRBD1 (5 bases). Being an ORF, TRBV23-1 has a function that is uncertain. CDR3 length equals 13 residues. V lost 0 bases, J lost 8 bases, and 10 bases lay in between. The CDR3 bases are TGCGCCAGCAGTCAATCAGCAGGGACCGGCTACACCTTC. It yields the protein CASSQSAGTGYTF.

The chain combines TRBV10-2 with TRBJ2-5, with 7 bases matching TRBD1. Germline V gene lookup returns CDR1 WSHSY and CDR2 SAAADI. The CDR3 consists of 13 residues. V shed 8 bases and J 6 bases; nucleotides not matched to a gene: 9. The chain's CDR3 is CASRSTGPKTQYF. Written as DNA, the CDR3 is TGCGCCAGCCGATCGACAGGGCCGAAGACCCAGTACTTC.

This clone occurred once. The chain combines TRBV19 with TRBJ2-7, with TRBD1 matching over 7 bases. From germline, CDR1 is LNHDA and CDR2 SQIVND (reference sequence). The CDR3 is 15 residues long. The V segment lost 3 bases and the J segment 3 bases; nucleotides outside the gene matches: 8. The DNA for the CDR3 is TGTGCCAGTAGTATTCCCGGGACAGCTTACTACGAGCAGTACTTC. This encodes CASSIPGTAYYEQYF.

This chain uses TRBV20-1 with TRBJ2-1; 9 bases match TRBD1. This CDR3 contains 11 residues. CDR1 is DFQATT, CDR2 SNEGSKA, per germline (reference sequence). DNA of the CDR3: TGCGGGGGACAGGGCCACAATGAGCAGTTCTTC. Translating gives CGGQGHNEQFF.

CDR3 sequence: CASRLTPSGPYNEQFF. The CDR3 region has the DNA TGTGCCAGCAGGTTAACCCCTAGCGGACCTTACAATGAGCAGTTCTTC. The J gene is TRBJ2-1, the V gene TRBV11-3, with 7 bases matching TRBD2. Germline-derived CDR1 and CDR2 are SGHNT and YENEEA. This CDR3 comprises 16 residues. V lost 6 bases to trimming and J lost 4 bases; unmatched junction nucleotides: 12.

V is TRBV28 and J is TRBJ2-1, with 9 bases aligning to TRBD1. Germline values: CDR1 MDHEN, CDR2 SYDVKM. This CDR3 has 16 amino acids. After removal of 4 bases from V and 3 bases from J, the junction contained 7 bases not matched to a gene. The CDR3 loop is CASSSWTGASYNEQFF. DNA for the CDR3: TGTGCCAGCAGTTCCTGGACAGGGGCAAGCTACAATGAGCAGTTCTTC.

The V and J genes are TRBV28 and TRBJ2-7, with 10 nucleotides matching TRBD2. The CDR3 covers 16 residues. Germline CDR1 MDHEN, CDR2 SYDVKM. V shed 3 bases and J 6 bases; nucleotides not matched to a gene: 11. CDR3 sequence (DNA): TGTGCCAGCAGTTTTGCGGGGAGCGGGAGGGCGGTCGAGCAGTACTTC. This codes for CASSFAGSGRAVEQYF.

The chain uses TRBV10-1 and TRBJ2-7, with 7 bases matching TRBD2. Germline CDR1 and CDR2: WNHNN and SYGVQD (reference sequence). J lost 2 bases, V lost 5 bases, and 3 bases had no gene match. CDR3 length: 13 residues. CDR3: CASSQGLTYEQYF. In nucleotides, the CDR3 is TGCGCCAGCAGTCAGGGACTAACCTACGAGCAGTACTTC.

The count of this clone is one. The chain has TRBV6-5 and TRBJ1-1; 8 bases are a match to TRBD1. Germline trimming cut 2 bases from V and 2 bases from J; bases unmatched to any gene: 1. The CDR3 runs to 14 residues. CDR1 and CDR2 from the germline V gene are MNHEY and SVGAGI. Here the CDR3 DNA reads TGTGCCAGCAGTTACCAGGGGGCAAACACTGAAGCTTTCTTT. Protein sequence: CASSYQGANTEAFF.

The V gene is TRBV28, the J gene TRBJ1-6, with D unclear. V was trimmed by 6 bases and J by 1 base, leaving 13 bases between them. Germline CDR1 is MDHEN and CDR2 is SYDVKM. The CDR3 consists of 16 residues. CDR3 residues: CASRPVTSSYNSPLHF. The CDR3 bases are TGTGCCAGCAGACCTGTGACGAGTTCCTATAATTCACCCCTCCACTTT.

This clone has a single count. This sequence joins TRBV7-2 and TRBJ1-1; D not resolved. Trimming removed 4 bases from V and 6 bases from J, with 9 bases in between. CDR1 SGHTA and CDR2 FQGNSA come from the germline V gene. The CDR3 spans 12 residues. The chain's CDR3 is CASSSQASEAFF. Written as DNA, the CDR3 is TGTGCCAGCAGCTCGCAAGCATCTGAAGCTTTCTTT.

The chain combines TRBV15 with TRBJ2-2, with D possibly TRBD2 on 6 matching bases. V gave up 5 bases and J gave up 8 bases, with 9 bases separating them. This CDR3 comprises 12 residues. Germline V gene sequence: CDR1 LNHNV, CDR2 YYDKDF (reference sequence). CDR3: CATSGTGGELFF. The DNA of the CDR3 is TGTGCCACCAGCGGGACTGGAGGGGAGCTGTTTTTT.

V is TRBV30 and J is TRBJ2-1; 9 nucleotides agree with TRBD2. The CDR3 sequence is 15 residues long. Germline values: CDR1 GTSNPN, CDR2 SVGIG (reference sequence). With 2 bases clipped from V and 6 bases from J, the junction kept 8 bases outside the gene matches. The CDR3 region is CAWSRREGPANEQFF. The CDR3 DNA sequence: TGTGCCTGGAGTAGGCGGGAGGGCCCCGCCAATGAGCAGTTCTTC.

The V call is TRBV5-4, the J call TRBJ2-7; 10 bases match TRBD1. Germline lookup yields CDR1 SGHNT and CDR2 YYREEE (reference sequence). The CDR3 extends over 14 amino acids. Trimming removed 3 bases from V and 4 bases from J; junction bases left unmatched: 4. CDR3 nucleotides: TGTGCCAGCAGCTCGACAGGGGGCCGGTACGAGCAGTACTTC. Its protein product is CASSSTGGRYEQYF.